This is a list of T cell receptor beta chains from one sample in a study of T cell responses to AZD1222 COVID-19 vaccine. Repertoires were generated with immunoSEQ multiplex PCR, while TCRdb's copy carries only in-frame clones and drops some. The sample holds fewer than 200,000 clones, around 94% seen once. The material was peripheral blood, obtained on day 0 of AZD1222 vaccination. These receptors originate from an adult in good health. Both conserved end residues are part of each CDR3. The order of the fields is D gene, J gene, V gene, clone size, CDR3 protein, CDR3 DNA. The D gene is left open where the match is weak. Some rows have no size entry. The others give once, few or many, or a class for an expanded clone.

D: NA
J: TRBJ1-1
V: TRBV28
size: NA
CDR3: CASRPGVNTEAFF
DNA: TGTGCCAGCAGACCGGGGGTCAACACTGAAGCTTTCTTT

D: TRBD1
J: TRBJ2-7
V: TRBV5-4
size: NA
CDR3: CASSSNLLDRSYEQYF
DNA: TGTGCCAGCAGCTCCAACCTTCTGGACAGGAGCTACGAGCAGTACTTC

D: NA
J: TRBJ1-2
V: TRBV5-6
size: NA
CDR3: CASSLAYWPSGHYGYTF
DNA: TGTGCCAGCAGCTTGGCTTACTGGCCCTCAGGCCACTATGGCTACACCTTC

D: NA
J: TRBJ2-2
V: TRBV7-3
size: NA
CDR3: CASSLKFLSGARSGELFF
DNA: TGTGCCAGCAGCTTAAAATTCCTCTCGGGCGCAAGGAGCGGGGAGCTGTTTTTT

D: NA
J: TRBJ2-5
V: TRBV27
size: NA
CDR3: CASSGGSRETQYF
DNA: TGTGCCAGCAGTGGTGGGTCTAGGGAGACCCAGTACTTC

D: NA
J: TRBJ2-3
V: TRBV11-2
size: NA
CDR3: CASSLDTQYF
DNA: TGTGCCAGCAGCTTGGATACGCAGTATTTT

D: TRBD2
J: TRBJ2-3
V: TRBV6-5
size: NA
CDR3: CASSYEGLVFDTQYF
DNA: TGTGCCAGCAGTTACGAGGGACTAGTTTTTGATACGCAGTATTTT

D: NA
J: TRBJ1-5
V: TRBV25-1
size: NA
CDR3: CASSAGSNQPQHF
DNA: TGTGCCAGCAGTGCCGGGAGCAATCAGCCCCAGCATTTT

D: NA
J: TRBJ1-5
V: TRBV7-8
size: NA
CDR3: CASSPQGNSNQPQHF
DNA: TGTGCCAGCAGTCCCCAGGGGAATAGCAATCAGCCCCAGCATTTT

D: NA
J: TRBJ2-3
V: TRBV12-3/TRBV12-4
size: NA
CDR3: CASSSPADTQYF
DNA: TGTGCCAGCAGTTCCCCCGCAGATACGCAGTATTTT

D: NA
J: TRBJ1-5
V: TRBV5-1
size: NA
CDR3: CASSLAPGTNQPQHF
DNA: TGCGCCAGCAGCTTGGCTCCCGGGACGAATCAGCCCCAGCATTTT

D: NA
J: TRBJ2-6
V: TRBV19
size: few
CDR3: CASSTGYSGANVLTF
DNA: TGTGCCAGTAGTACAGGATACTCTGGGGCCAACGTCCTGACTTTC

D: TRBD2
J: TRBJ2-4
V: TRBV6-2/TRBV6-3
size: NA
CDR3: CASSILADMGNIQYF
DNA: TGTGCCAGCAGCATACTAGCGGATATGGGTAACATTCAGTACTTC

D: NA
J: TRBJ2-1
V: TRBV12-5
size: NA
CDR3: CASGPMGSEQFF
DNA: TGTGCTAGTGGCCCCATGGGCAGTGAGCAGTTCTTC

D: NA
J: TRBJ1-4
V: TRBV4-3
size: NA
CDR3: CASSRSFGANEKLFF
DNA: TGCGCCAGCAGCCGCTCTTTCGGGGCTAATGAAAAACTGTTTTTT

D: NA
J: TRBJ2-1
V: TRBV18
size: NA
CDR3: CASQSNVPTDEQFF
DNA: TGTGCCAGCCAGTCGAACGTACCCACAGATGAGCAGTTCTTC

D: NA
J: TRBJ2-3
V: TRBV11-1
size: NA
CDR3: CASSLAGRLTDTQYF
DNA: TGTGCCAGCAGCTTAGCGGGCAGGCTCACAGATACGCAGTATTTT

D: NA
J: TRBJ2-3
V: TRBV19
size: NA
CDR3: CASGPGGTDTQYF
DNA: TGTGCCAGTGGACCCGGAGGCACAGATACGCAGTATTTT

D: NA
J: TRBJ1-3
V: TRBV4-1
size: NA
CDR3: CASSQDRTARSGNTIYF
DNA: TGCGCCAGCAGCCAAGATCGGACAGCCCGCTCTGGAAACACCATATATTTT

D: TRBD2
J: TRBJ2-7
V: TRBV5-8
size: NA
CDR3: CASSWSGGHNEQYF
DNA: TGTGCCAGCAGCTGGAGCGGGGGGCACAACGAGCAGTACTTC

D: TRBD1
J: TRBJ2-7
V: TRBV7-3
size: once
CDR3: CASSPTGGSPHEQYF
DNA: TGTGCCAGCAGCCCCACAGGGGGTTCGCCCCACGAGCAGTACTTC

D: TRBD1
J: TRBJ2-1
V: TRBV18
size: NA
CDR3: CASSRDNRGFEQFF
DNA: TGTGCCAGCTCACGGGACAACAGGGGGTTTGAGCAGTTCTTC

D: NA
J: TRBJ2-3
V: TRBV27
size: NA
CDR3: CASRKGGADTQYF
DNA: TGTGCCAGCAGGAAGGGCGGGGCAGATACGCAGTATTTT

D: NA
J: TRBJ2-3
V: TRBV4-3
size: NA
CDR3: CASSQEWGGTDTQYF
DNA: TGCGCCAGCAGCCAAGAATGGGGGGGCACAGATACGCAGTATTTT

D: TRBD2
J: TRBJ2-7
V: TRBV7-6
size: NA
CDR3: CASSRLAGAPYEQYF
DNA: TGTGCCAGCAGCCGTCTAGCGGGGGCCCCCTACGAGCAGTACTTC

D: TRBD1
J: TRBJ2-6
V: TRBV4-1
size: NA
CDR3: CASSLGQGGPGANVLTF
DNA: TGCGCCAGCAGCCTAGGACAGGGGGGACCAGGGGCCAACGTCCTGACTTTC

D: NA
J: TRBJ1-6
V: TRBV7-9
size: NA
CDR3: CASSSGGPSSYNSPLHF
DNA: TGTGCCAGCAGTTCCGGCGGGCCGAGCTCCTATAATTCACCCCTCCACTTT

D: NA
J: TRBJ1-2
V: TRBV6-2/TRBV6-3
size: NA
CDR3: CASTPLSQASGYTF
DNA: TGTGCCAGCACCCCGCTTTCCCAGGCTTCTGGCTACACCTTC

D: NA
J: TRBJ2-7
V: TRBV9
size: NA
CDR3: CASSASPGAGYEQYF
DNA: TGTGCCAGCAGCGCGTCCCCTGGGGCGGGCTACGAGCAGTACTTC

D: TRBD2
J: TRBJ2-5
V: TRBV5-4
size: NA
CDR3: CASSLAEAGGLETQYF
DNA: TGTGCCAGCAGCTTGGCCGAAGCGGGGGGGCTGGAGACCCAGTACTTC

D: TRBD1
J: TRBJ1-5
V: TRBV5-8
size: NA
CDR3: CASIQHRDRNPSNQPQHF
DNA: TGTGCCAGCATCCAACACCGGGACAGGAACCCTAGCAATCAGCCCCAGCATTTT

D: NA
J: TRBJ1-2
V: TRBV10-3
size: NA
CDR3: CAISVESTNYGYTF
DNA: TGTGCCATCAGTGTGGAGTCTACTAACTATGGCTACACCTTC

D: NA
J: TRBJ1-5
V: TRBV6-5
size: NA
CDR3: CASRIHREINQPQHF
DNA: TGTGCCAGCAGGATCCACAGGGAAATCAATCAGCCCCAGCATTTT

D: TRBD1
J: TRBJ1-2
V: TRBV5-4
size: NA
CDR3: CASSPDRGSGYTF
DNA: TGTGCCAGCAGCCCCGACAGGGGATCTGGCTACACCTTC

D: TRBD1
J: TRBJ2-1
V: TRBV6-5
size: NA
CDR3: CASSPEGAREQFF
DNA: TGTGCCAGCAGCCCCGAGGGGGCGCGTGAGCAGTTCTTC

D: TRBD1
J: TRBJ1-2
V: TRBV7-8
size: NA
CDR3: CASSLNGQGPYYGYTF
DNA: TGTGCCAGCAGCTTAAATGGACAGGGGCCGTACTATGGCTACACCTTC

D: NA
J: TRBJ1-2
V: TRBV19
size: NA
CDR3: CASSKRQVASRVNYGYTF
DNA: TGTGCCAGTAGTAAGAGACAGGTCGCGAGCAGGGTGAACTATGGCTACACCTTC

D: NA
J: TRBJ1-4
V: TRBV28
size: NA
CDR3: CASSYNEKLFF
DNA: TGTGCCAGCAGCTATAATGAAAAACTGTTTTTT

D: NA
J: TRBJ1-3
V: TRBV9
size: NA
CDR3: CASSPGGLLTGNTIYF
DNA: TGTGCCAGCAGCCCAGGAGGGCTTTTGACTGGAAACACCATATATTTT

D: NA
J: TRBJ1-5
V: TRBV11-2
size: NA
CDR3: CASSSGGTQNQPQHF
DNA: TGTGCCAGCAGCTCGGGGGGAACACAGAATCAGCCCCAGCATTTT

D: NA
J: TRBJ2-5
V: TRBV2
size: few
CDR3: CASSDGRFQETQYF
DNA: TGTGCCAGCAGTGATGGCAGGTTTCAAGAGACCCAGTACTTC

D: NA
J: TRBJ1-3
V: TRBV5-1
size: few
CDR3: CASSLGTANIDSGNTIYF
DNA: TGCGCCAGCAGCTTGGGAACAGCCAACATTGACTCTGGAAACACCATATATTTT

D: NA
J: TRBJ1-2
V: TRBV3-1/TRBV3-2
size: NA
CDR3: CASSQALRGYTF
DNA: TGTGCCAGCAGCCAAGCGCTGAGAGGCTACACCTTC

D: TRBD1
J: TRBJ2-5
V: TRBV25-1
size: NA
CDR3: CASSGQGVGETQYF
DNA: TGTGCCAGCAGTGGACAGGGGGTGGGGGAGACCCAGTACTTC

D: NA
J: TRBJ2-1
V: TRBV12-3/TRBV12-4
size: NA
CDR3: CASSLNRWNEQFF
DNA: TGTGCCAGCAGTCTTAATCGGTGGAATGAGCAGTTCTTC

D: NA
J: TRBJ1-5
V: TRBV7-9
size: NA
CDR3: CASSSSVGRVSNQPQHF
DNA: TGTGCCAGCAGCTCCTCCGTGGGGAGGGTTAGCAATCAGCCCCAGCATTTT

D: TRBD1
J: TRBJ1-2
V: TRBV18
size: NA
CDR3: CASSPQDRVYGYTF
DNA: TGTGCCAGCTCACCACAGGACAGGGTCTATGGCTACACCTTC

D: TRBD2
J: TRBJ2-1
V: TRBV7-3
size: NA
CDR3: CASSQGLVGNEQFF
DNA: TGTGCCAGCAGCCAAGGACTAGTAGGAAATGAGCAGTTCTTC

D: TRBD1
J: TRBJ1-2
V: TRBV29-1
size: NA
CDR3: CSVEGQGEGYTF
DNA: TGCAGCGTTGAGGGACAGGGAGAGGGCTACACCTTC

D: TRBD1
J: TRBJ1-4
V: TRBV25-1
size: NA
CDR3: CASSATTGEKLFF
DNA: TGTGCCAGCAGTGCCACTACAGGGGAGAAACTGTTTTTT

D: TRBD1
J: TRBJ1-3
V: TRBV19
size: once
CDR3: CASSLSGTGSGNTIYF
DNA: TGTGCCAGTAGTCTGTCCGGGACAGGGTCTGGAAACACCATATATTTT

D: TRBD1
J: TRBJ1-1
V: TRBV5-4
size: NA
CDR3: CASSGQGSFLAFF
DNA: TGTGCCAGCAGCGGACAGGGTTCATTTCTAGCTTTCTTT

D: TRBD1
J: TRBJ1-5
V: TRBV28
size: NA
CDR3: CASSATGGLQPQHF
DNA: TGTGCCAGTTCCGCGACAGGGGGCCTTCAGCCCCAGCATTTT

D: NA
J: TRBJ2-1
V: TRBV24-1
size: once
CDR3: CATISGYNEQFF
DNA: TGTGCCACCATCTCAGGCTACAATGAGCAGTTCTTC

D: NA
J: TRBJ1-6
V: TRBV9
size: NA
CDR3: CASSETGPNSPLHF
DNA: TGTGCCAGCAGCGAGACGGGACCAAATTCACCCCTCCACTTT

D: NA
J: TRBJ1-3
V: TRBV27
size: NA
CDR3: CASSSSRQIGTIYF
DNA: TGTGCCAGCAGTTCGTCACGTCAAATCGGCACCATATATTTT

D: NA
J: TRBJ1-1
V: TRBV4-2
size: NA
CDR3: CASSQGGPMNTEAFF
DNA: TGTGCCAGCAGCCAGGGGGGGCCGATGAACACTGAAGCTTTCTTT